The present T cell receptor beta chain was sequenced within a study of blood T cells in healthy people across ages. The wider study: There was about one barcoded beta molecule captured by template switching per two T cells. The study's findings and limits: Whereas aged donors had fewer naive CD4+ cells, long-lived donors had more of them and higher diversity. What prevented conclusive comparison of naive and antigen-experienced cells was that PBMCs were unsorted.

With regard to this clonotype: What it binds is not known.

PCR was performed a second time for 7 to 11 cycles using a sample-barcoded 5' primer and a J-beta primer mix. Individual samples furnished no less than 3 million CDR3-containing paired-end reads apiece. TCRdb re-called the 5' RACE reads through MiXCR, storing one row per CDR3 protein. The repertoire holds hundreds of thousands of distinct CDR3 sequences, with around a fifth as singletons. Germline V gene sequence: CDR1 DFQATT, CDR2 SNEGSKA (reference sequence). The CDR3 totals 15 residues. Source material: blood. The rearrangement joins TRBV20-1 to TRBJ2-7; 9 nucleotides agree with TRBD2. The J call is doubtful: the DNA matches TRBJ2-5 better. The TCR was taken from a man between 70 and 80 years old in good health. The CDR3 region is CSASSLAGYGETQYF. CDR3 DNA sequence: TGCAGTGCTAGTAGTCTAGCGGGATACGGAGAGACCCAGTACTTC.